This record concerns one T cell receptor (beta chain) sequence. Its antigen remains unidentified. As for time point: blood from clinic visit 5 months post-surgery; TSC patient then seizure free. Pre-surgery treatment included at least one anti-epileptic drug. This specimen comes from a study of brain T cells in children with intractable seizures. Findings and caveats of the study: Absence of clones before surgery may stem from lower sequencing depth.

Libraries were prepared by immunoSEQ multiplex PCR; TCRdb keeps only in-frame clonotypes and omits some of them. The sample records 340,000 or so clones, about 94% being singletons. Germline lookup yields CDR1 SEHNR and CDR2 FQNEAQ (reference sequence). This CDR3 contains 15 residues. V lost 3 bases to trimming and J lost 11 bases, with 22 bases between them. The chain couples TRBV7-9 to TRBJ1-1; D may be TRBD1 (5 bases). This TCR came from a boy in the first two years of life with tuberous sclerosis and intractable seizures. The material was peripheral blood, obtained less than 6 months after surgery. The CDR3 DNA follows: TGTGCCAGCAGCTTTGGACACATTAGGAACACTGCGGCTTTCTTT. It codes for CASSFGHIRNTAAFF.